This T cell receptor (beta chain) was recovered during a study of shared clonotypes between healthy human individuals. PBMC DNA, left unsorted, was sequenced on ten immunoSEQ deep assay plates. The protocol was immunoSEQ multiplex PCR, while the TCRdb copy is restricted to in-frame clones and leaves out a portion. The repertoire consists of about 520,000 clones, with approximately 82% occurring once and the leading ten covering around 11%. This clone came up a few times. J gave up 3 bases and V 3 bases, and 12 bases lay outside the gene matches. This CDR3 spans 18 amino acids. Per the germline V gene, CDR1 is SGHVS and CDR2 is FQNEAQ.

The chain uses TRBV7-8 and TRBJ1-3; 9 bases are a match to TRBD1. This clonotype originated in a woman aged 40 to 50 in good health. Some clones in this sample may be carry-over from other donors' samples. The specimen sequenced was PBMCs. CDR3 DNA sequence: TGTGCCAGCAGCTTGAGGGCCCCACAGGGGGCTAGTGGAAACACCATATATTTT. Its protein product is CASSLRAPQGASGNTIYF.